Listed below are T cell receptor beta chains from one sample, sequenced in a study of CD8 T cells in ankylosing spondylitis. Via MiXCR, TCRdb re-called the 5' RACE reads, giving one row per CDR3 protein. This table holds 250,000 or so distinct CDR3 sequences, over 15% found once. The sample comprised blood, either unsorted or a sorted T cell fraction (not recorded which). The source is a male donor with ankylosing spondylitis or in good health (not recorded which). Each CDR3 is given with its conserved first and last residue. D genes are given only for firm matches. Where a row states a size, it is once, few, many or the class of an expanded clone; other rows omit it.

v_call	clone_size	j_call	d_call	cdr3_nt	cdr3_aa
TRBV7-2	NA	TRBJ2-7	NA	TGTGCCAGCAGCCGATACACAGGTACAGCCTACGAGCAGTACTTC	CASSRYTGTAYEQYF
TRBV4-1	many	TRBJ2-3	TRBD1	TGCGCCAGCAGCGGGACAGAGCACACAGATACGCAGTATTTT	CASSGTEHTDTQYF
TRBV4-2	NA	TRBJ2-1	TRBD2	TGTGCCAGCAGCCAACGGACTAGCGGGAGAGACAATGAGCAGTTCTTC	CASSQRTSGRDNEQFF
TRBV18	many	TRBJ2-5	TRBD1	TGTGCCAGCTCATCCGGGACAGAAGAGACCCAGTACTTC	CASSSGTEETQYF
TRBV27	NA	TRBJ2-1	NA	TGTGCCACCTCTGTACCCACCCGCAATGAGCAGTTCTTC	CATSVPTRNEQFF
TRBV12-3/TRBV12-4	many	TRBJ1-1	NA	TGTGCCAGCGGGCCTCACACTGAAGCTTTCTTT	CASGPHTEAFF
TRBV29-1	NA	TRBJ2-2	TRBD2	TGCAGCGTTGTAACTAGCGGGAGTGGTGGCACCGGGGAGCTGTTTTTT	CSVVTSGSGGTGELFF
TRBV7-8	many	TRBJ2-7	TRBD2	TGTGCCAGCAGGGACGGACTAGCGGGCGGAGAGCAGTACTTC	CASRDGLAGGEQYF
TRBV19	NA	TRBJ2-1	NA	TGTGCCAGTAGCCCCGAGTTTGTGGGAATAAGCCCCAATGAGCAGTTCTTC	CASSPEFVGISPNEQFF
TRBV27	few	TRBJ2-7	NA	TGTGCCAGCAGTTCGGGTGGGGGGAACTACGAGCAGTACTTC	CASSSGGGNYEQYF
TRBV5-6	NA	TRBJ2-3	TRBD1	TGTGCCAGCAGCTTGCCTGGACAGGTAGATACGCAGTATTTT	CASSLPGQVDTQYF
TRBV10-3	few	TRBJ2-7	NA	TGTGCCATCAGTGAGTCAAGTATACAGGGTTCCCACGAGCAGTACTTC	CAISESSIQGSHEQYF
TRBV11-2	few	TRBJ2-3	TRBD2	TGTGCCAGCAGCCCGTTAGGGACTAGCATGGGAGCAGATACGCAGTATTTT	CASSPLGTSMGADTQYF
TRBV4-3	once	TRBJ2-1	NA	TGCGCCAGCAGCCAAGATGGGCAGGGGACCTCCTACAATGAGCAGTTCTTC	CASSQDGQGTSYNEQFF
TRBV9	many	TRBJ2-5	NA	TGTGCCAGCAGCGCCCAGAGTGGGGCAGGACGAATTACCGATCAAGAGACCCAGTACTTC	CASSAQSGAGRITDQETQYF
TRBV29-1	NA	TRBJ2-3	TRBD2	TGCAGCGTTGTGACACTAGCGGGAGGGGGTCGCACAGATACGCAGTATTTT	CSVVTLAGGGRTDTQYF
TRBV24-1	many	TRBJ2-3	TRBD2	TGTGCCACCAGTGATCTAGCGGGAGTCACAGATACGCAGTATTTT	CATSDLAGVTDTQYF
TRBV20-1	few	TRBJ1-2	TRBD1	TGCAGTGCTCTTGACCGGACAGGGGCGTACTATGGCTACACCTTC	CSALDRTGAYYGYTF
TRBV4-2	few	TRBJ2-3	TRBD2	TGTGCCAGCAACACGAGAGCGGGAGAGGCAGATACGCAGTATTTT	CASNTRAGEADTQYF
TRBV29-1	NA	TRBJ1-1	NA	TGCAGCGTTGAGGGACAGAACACTGAAGCTTTCTTT	CSVEGQNTEAFF
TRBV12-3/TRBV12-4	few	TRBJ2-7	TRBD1	TGTGCCAGCAGTCCACGTCAGGGGGTGAGAAACGAGCAGTACTTC	CASSPRQGVRNEQYF
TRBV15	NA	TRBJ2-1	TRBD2	TGTGCCACCAGCAGAGAGGCTAGCGGGACTCCCGCAAGCTCCTACAATGAGCAGTTCTTC	CATSREASGTPASSYNEQFF
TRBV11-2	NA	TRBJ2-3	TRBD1	TGTGCCAGCAGCTTAGATAAGAGGGGGCAGTGGGCAGATACGCAGTATTTT	CASSLDKRGQWADTQYF
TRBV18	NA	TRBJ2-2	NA	TGTGCCAGCTCACCAAGGGCGGCCGGCGAGTCGGGCACCGGGGAGCTGTTTTTT	CASSPRAAGESGTGELFF
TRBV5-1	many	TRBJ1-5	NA	TGCGCCAGCAGCCCAGCTGGGGCAGACGGTCAGCCCCAGCATTTT	CASSPAGADGQPQHF
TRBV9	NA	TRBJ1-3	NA	TGTGCCAGCAGCGTAGCAGGGAACTCTGGAAACACCATATATTTT	CASSVAGNSGNTIYF